The 21 T cell receptor beta chains reported below all come from one sample, sequenced in a study of T cells in localized non-small cell lung cancer (dated by TCRdb to between 2020 and 2021). Receptors were amplified or captured by the immunoSEQ multiplex PCR assay. TCRdb retrieved this table from immuneACCESS and kept in-frame rearrangements only. Not all clones are present; in checked studies, unresolved V genes account for under half, and no reason is known for the remainder. This sample holds 100,000 to 150,000 clones; around 90% were observed only once. Over 1.5% of the sample goes to the ten largest clones. This specimen was peripheral blood, taken before any cancer treatment. The receptor set was obtained from an older female donor with stage I lung adenocarcinoma.

The V and J genes are TRBV7-2 and TRBJ1-5; D remains unclear. Trimming removed 1 base from V and 4 bases from J, with 20 bases in between. Germline values: CDR1 SGHTA, CDR2 FQGNSA. The CDR3 has 18 amino acids. DNA of the CDR3: TGTGCCAGCAGCTTAGTCCCCCGGGCAGCTAAACTTAATCAGCCCCAGCATTTT. Translation gives CASSLVPRAAKLNQPQHF.

CDR3 in DNA: TGCGCCAGCAGCAAACCAACAGGGGAAAGGACTGAAGCTTTCTTT. The encoded protein is CASSKPTGERTEAFF. The J gene is TRBJ1-1, the V gene TRBV5-1; 7 bases line up with TRBD1. The length of the CDR3 is 15 residues. V lost 4 bases to trimming and J lost 5 bases; unmatched junction nucleotides: 11. Germline V gene sequence: CDR1 SGHRS, CDR2 YFSETQ.

The V gene is TRBV27, the J gene TRBJ2-7; possibly TRBD1 for D (5 bases). Germline V gene lookup returns CDR1 MNHEY and CDR2 SMNVEV (reference sequence). The CDR3 runs to 13 residues. V was trimmed by 5 bases and J by 3 bases, leaving 11 bases between them. The chain's CDR3 is CASSQDTFYEQYF. The CDR3 coding sequence is TGTGCCAGCAGTCAGGACACGTTCTACGAGCAGTACTTC.

CDR3 nucleotide sequence: TGTGCCAGCCAAATAATGATTGGTCAGGGCTCCTACAATGAGCAGTTCTTC. Translation: CASQIMIGQGSYNEQFF. This sequence joins TRBV25-1 and TRBJ2-1; D may be TRBD1 (5 bases). The CDR3 totals 17 residues. The germline V gene has CDR1 MGHDK and CDR2 SYGVNS. Trimming left V 8 bases short and J 0 bases short, with 20 bases between.

The rearrangement links TRBV11-2 to TRBJ2-1; D possibly corresponds to TRBD2 (5 bases). The CDR3 runs to 15 residues. Trimming pared 0 bases from V and 3 bases from J, leaving 9 bases between. Germline CDR1 reads SGHAT; CDR2 reads FQNNGV. The CDR3 spells CASSLDAGGYNEQFF. Written as DNA, the CDR3 is TGTGCCAGCAGCTTAGATGCCGGAGGCTACAATGAGCAGTTCTTC.

This chain joins TRBV28 and TRBJ2-1; no definite D call. V lost 3 bases, J lost 4 bases, and 10 bases lay in between. Germline lookup yields CDR1 MDHEN and CDR2 SYDVKM. The CDR3 has 14 amino acids. CDR3 nucleotides: TGTGCCAGCAGTTTTCAAAGAAATTACAATGAGCAGTTCTTC. This encodes CASSFQRNYNEQFF.

The CDR3 here is CASSVVGGNTGELFF. CDR3 nucleotide sequence: TGTGCCAGCAGCGTAGTGGGCGGGAACACCGGGGAGCTGTTTTTT. The V gene is TRBV9, the J gene TRBJ2-2; D is undetermined. CDR3 length: 15 residues. Deletions cut 0 bases from V and 1 base from J, with 7 bases between. Germline CDR1 reads SGDLS; CDR2 reads YYNGEE.

This chain uses TRBV6-5 with TRBJ1-1, with D tentatively TRBD1 (5 bases). The CDR3 has 14 residues. Trimming shortened V by 5 bases and J by 4 bases, and 14 bases separated the two germline ends. In germline, CDR1 is MNHEY, CDR2 SVGAGI. This chain's CDR3 is CASSHLGASTEAFF. In nucleotides, the CDR3 is TGTGCCAGCAGTCATCTCGGGGCATCCACTGAAGCTTTCTTT.

This clone showed up just once. The chain employs TRBV6-5 and TRBJ2-2; TRBD2 matches at 7 bases. Germline lookup yields CDR1 MNHEY and CDR2 SVGAGI. The CDR3 is 16 amino acids. With V trimmed by 4 bases and J by 7 bases, 12 bases remained unmatched. The CDR3 nucleotides read TGTGCCAGCAGTTGGGCCCCCGACCCGGGGGGCGGGGAGCTGTTTTTT. It specifies CASSWAPDPGGGELFF.

The chain couples TRBV28 to TRBJ2-1; 10 bases line up with TRBD1. The CDR3 covers 14 residues. V lost 4 bases and J lost 8; bases outside the gene matches: 5. Germline V gives CDR1 MDHEN, CDR2 SYDVKM. This CDR3 is CASSSLTGGYEQFF. DNA for the CDR3: TGTGCCAGCAGTTCCCTGACAGGGGGCTATGAGCAGTTCTTC.

The gene calls are TRBV28 and TRBJ1-5, with a weak D call TRBD1 (5 bases). The V end lost 6 bases, the J end lost 9 bases, and 18 bases lay between the germline ends. Germline CDR1 MDHEN, CDR2 SYDVKM. CDR3 length equals 14 residues. This CDR3 is CASRSGTPASPQHF. The CDR3 DNA sequence: TGTGCCAGCAGGTCCGGGACCCCGGCTTCGCCCCAGCATTTT. Full variable domain (outside the CDR3, taken from reference TRBV28 and TRBJ1-5): DVKVTQSSRYLVKRTGEKVFLECVQDMDHENMFWYRQDPGLGLRLIYFSYDVKMKEKGDIPEGYSVSREKKERFSLILESASTNQTSMYLCASRSGTPASPQHFGDGTRLSIL.

J is TRBJ2-1 and V is TRBV7-2; 7 nucleotides align to TRBD2. The CDR3 extends over 15 amino acids. The V segment lost 3 bases and the J segment 8 bases; nucleotides outside the gene matches: 10. Looked up from germline, CDR1 is SGHTA and CDR2 is FQGNSA. CDR3: CASSFWAGAGDEQFF. The CDR3 coding sequence is TGTGCCAGCAGCTTTTGGGCGGGAGCTGGGGATGAGCAGTTCTTC.

The V and J genes are TRBV5-1 and TRBJ2-7; D is perhaps TRBD1 (7 bases). Between the trimmed V and J ends, which lost 2 bases and 2 bases, there was a span of 14 bases. Germline-derived CDR1 and CDR2 are SGHRS and YFSETQ. This CDR3 is built from 15 residues. Here the CDR3 reads CASSFTQGGPYEQYF. The DNA of the CDR3 is TGCGCCAGCAGCTTTACGCAGGGGGGACCCTACGAGCAGTACTTC.

This clone was detected only once. The rearrangement uses TRBV18 and TRBJ1-5; D is perhaps TRBD1 (5 bases). The CDR3 has 16 amino acids. The ends were cut back, 2 bases at V and 0 bases at J, with 11 bases in the middle. Looked up from germline, CDR1 is KGHSH and CDR2 is LQKENI. CDR3 residues: CASSPVGGVSNQPQHF. As DNA, the CDR3 is TGTGCCAGCTCACCAGTGGGGGGGGTTAGCAATCAGCCCCAGCATTTT.

This chain joins TRBV7-9 and TRBJ2-2; D gene ambiguous. The CDR3 has 15 residues. Trimming stripped 5 bases from V and 5 bases from J, with 15 bases between. CDR1 is SEHNR and CDR2 is FQNEAQ in the germline V gene (reference sequence). Here the CDR3 reads CASSSVLQVTGELFF. CDR3 nucleotide sequence: TGTGCCAGCAGCAGCGTGCTCCAAGTAACCGGGGAGCTGTTTTTT.

The chain employs TRBV5-1 and TRBJ1-5; TRBD1 is a possible D gene (5 bases). V lost 0 bases and J 5 bases, leaving 9 bases between the germline ends. Germline loops: CDR1 SGHRS, CDR2 YFSETQ. The CDR3 is 14 amino acids. The chain's CDR3 is CASSLAGTHQPQHF. The CDR3, as DNA: TGCGCCAGCAGCTTGGCAGGGACCCATCAGCCCCAGCATTTT. The entire variable domain, with the rest obtained from reference TRBV5-1 and TRBJ1-5, is as follows: KAGVTQTPRYLIKTRGQQVTLSCSPISGHRSVSWYQQTPGQGLQFLFEYFSETQRNKGNFPGRFSGRQFSNSRSEMNVSTLELGDSALYLCASSLAGTHQPQHFGDGTRLSIL.

The chain joins TRBV7-2 to TRBJ1-1; D is unresolved. Trimming shortened V by 5 bases and J by 7 bases, and 14 bases separated the two germline ends. Germline V gene lookup returns CDR1 SGHTA and CDR2 FQGNSA. This CDR3 region has 13 residues. DNA of the CDR3: TGTGCCAGCAGCCCCCGGGCCGTTAGTGAAGCTTTCTTT. Translated, it gives CASSPRAVSEAFF.

This chain's CDR3 is CASSPRDITGELFF. The CDR3 DNA sequence: TGCGCCAGCAGCCCCCGGGACATTACCGGGGAGCTGTTTTTT. The chain carries TRBV5-1 and TRBJ2-2; weak D call: TRBD1 (6 bases). This CDR3 region has 14 residues. Germline V lookup: CDR1 SGHRS, CDR2 YFSETQ. The V end lost 4 bases, the J end lost 5 bases, and 12 bases lay between the germline ends.

This clone was counted a few times. The gene calls are TRBV7-3 and TRBJ2-2, with 10 bases identical to TRBD2. Per the germline V gene, CDR1 is SGHTA and CDR2 is FQGTGA. CDR3 length: 19 amino acids. V lost 0 bases to trimming and J lost 6 bases; unmatched junction nucleotides: 13. This CDR3 is CASSLTPGGLAGVSGELFF. CDR3 in DNA: TGTGCCAGCAGCTTAACCCCCGGGGGGCTAGCGGGAGTTTCCGGGGAGCTGTTTTTT.

The table lists this clone with a count of one. This chain connects TRBV28 to TRBJ2-1; TRBD2 matches at 9 bases. The J segment lost 8 bases and the V segment lost 9 bases, leaving 11 bases of the junction unmatched. The CDR3 sequence is 14 residues long. Germline V gene sequence: CDR1 MDHEN, CDR2 SYDVKM. The CDR3 DNA reads as TGTGCCAGTAATAGCGGGAGCCGGACCTATGAGCAGTTCTTC. Residues: CASNSGSRTYEQFF.

DNA for the CDR3: TGTGCCTGTAACGGGGAATCCAGGGTCACCGGGGAGCTGTTTTTT. Translating gives CACNGESRVTGELFF. V and J are TRBV30 and TRBJ2-2, with D possibly called TRBD1 or TRBD2 (5 bases each). Between the trimmed V and J ends, which lost 6 bases and 4 bases, there was a span of 18 bases. The CDR3 has 15 residues. From germline, CDR1 is GTSNPN and CDR2 SVGIG (reference sequence).